Below, one T cell receptor beta chain is given with its context. Its matching antigen is unknown. The CDR3 end lies 3 residues beyond the end of the read and is filled in from the germline J gene. This sample was included in a study of TET2 disruption in CD19-targeted CAR T cells. Treatment defined: autologous CTL019 cells: CD19 CAR with 4-1BB and CD3 zeta domains. Sequencing was performed with immunoSEQ multiplex PCR; in TCRdb, only in-frame clones are kept and a portion is missing. This sample's table has 25,000 or so clones. Trimming stripped 6 bases from V and 4 bases from J, with 12 bases between. Germline V gene data show CDR1 as ENHRY and CDR2 as SYGVKD. The CDR3 runs 13 residues.

This sample comprised CD8- CAR+ T cells sorted from cultured blood T cells, obtained for CD19 CAR T cell therapy. The subset denotes: CD8-negative CAR-positive T cells from the infusion product. The V and J genes are TRBV10-3 and TRBJ1-1, with D unclear. This receptor was identified in a man between 65 and 85 years old with chronic lymphocytic leukemia. The CDR3 sequence is CAIRAALGTEAFF. CDR3 DNA (partial): TGTGCCATCAGAGCCGCTCTTGGCACTGAA.